This is a list of T cell receptor beta chains from one sample in a study of identical twins. TCRdb reanalysed the 5' RACE reads using MiXCR and keeps one entry per CDR3 protein. The sample includes 600,000 to 700,000 distinct CDR3 sequences, 21% of them seen just once. These data were also reused for a study on T cells expressing NK-cell markers.

The specimen sequenced was PBMCs. The receptors were gathered from a woman younger than 30 in good health. CDR3s include the opening cysteine and the closing phenylalanine or tryptophan. The D gene is left open where the match is weak. A row's size may be missing; if present it is once, few, many or a size class.

clone size: -
V gene: TRBV7-2
J gene: TRBJ2-2
D gene: TRBD2
CDR3 length: 16
CDR3 protein: CASSLVGGRNTGELFF
CDR3 DNA: TGTGCCAGCAGCTTAGTGGGCGGGAGGAACACCGGGGAGCTGTTTTTT

clone size: -
V gene: TRBV10-3
J gene: TRBJ2-7
D gene: -
CDR3 length: 13
CDR3 protein: CAIRPDLGGEQYF
CDR3 DNA: TGTGCCATCAGACCAGATCTTGGGGGCGAGCAGTACTTC

clone size: many
V gene: TRBV12-3/TRBV12-4
J gene: TRBJ1-6
D gene: -
CDR3 length: 12
CDR3 protein: CASSLGNSPLHF
CDR3 DNA: TGTGCCAGCAGTTTAGGGAATTCACCCCTCCACTTT

clone size: few
V gene: TRBV3-1
J gene: TRBJ2-5
D gene: -
CDR3 length: 12
CDR3 protein: CASSQVVGTQYF
CDR3 DNA: TGTGCCAGCAGCCAAGTTGTCGGGACCCAGTACTTC

clone size: -
V gene: TRBV9
J gene: TRBJ2-7
D gene: TRBD1
CDR3 length: 17
CDR3 protein: CASSVSGGGTGGGEQYF
CDR3 DNA: TGTGCCAGCAGCGTGTCGGGCGGTGGGACAGGGGGAGGAGAGCAGTACTTC

clone size: few
V gene: TRBV27
J gene: TRBJ2-7
D gene: -
CDR3 length: 12
CDR3 protein: CASSFGGVEQYF
CDR3 DNA: TGTGCCAGCAGTTTTGGAGGGGTCGAGCAGTACTTC

clone size: many
V gene: TRBV18
J gene: TRBJ2-3
D gene: -
CDR3 length: 12
CDR3 protein: CASGTSTDTQYF
CDR3 DNA: TGTGCCAGCGGAACTAGCACAGATACGCAGTATTTT

clone size: -
V gene: TRBV6-1
J gene: TRBJ1-2
D gene: -
CDR3 length: 14
CDR3 protein: CASKGGQAVYGYTF
CDR3 DNA: TGTGCCTCCAAAGGGGGGCAGGCCGTCTATGGCTACACCTTC

clone size: few
V gene: TRBV29-1
J gene: TRBJ2-3
D gene: TRBD2
CDR3 length: 15
CDR3 protein: CSVDGTIPNTDTQYF
CDR3 DNA: TGCAGCGTTGACGGGACTATTCCCAACACAGATACGCAGTATTTT

clone size: few
V gene: TRBV5-5
J gene: TRBJ2-2
D gene: -
CDR3 length: 17
CDR3 protein: CASSNRGGASNTGELFF
CDR3 DNA: TGTGCCAGCAGCAACCGTGGGGGGGCCTCGAACACCGGGGAGCTGTTTTTT

clone size: -
V gene: TRBV5-1
J gene: TRBJ2-7
D gene: TRBD2
CDR3 length: 14
CDR3 protein: CASRGLADIYEQYF
CDR3 DNA: TGCGCCAGCAGGGGACTAGCGGACATCTACGAGCAGTACTTC

clone size: few
V gene: TRBV15
J gene: TRBJ2-1
D gene: -
CDR3 length: 12
CDR3 protein: CATTTQYNEQFF
CDR3 DNA: TGTGCCACCACCACCCAGTACAATGAGCAGTTCTTC

clone size: many
V gene: TRBV20-1
J gene: TRBJ2-1
D gene: TRBD2
CDR3 length: 15
CDR3 protein: CSARPGTSPNNEQFF
CDR3 DNA: TGCAGTGCACGACCCGGGACTAGCCCCAACAATGAGCAGTTCTTC

clone size: few
V gene: TRBV27
J gene: TRBJ2-1
D gene: -
CDR3 length: 16
CDR3 protein: CASSLASVSSYNEQFF
CDR3 DNA: TGTGCCAGCAGCCTCGCTAGCGTGAGCTCCTACAATGAGCAGTTCTTC

clone size: few
V gene: TRBV5-5
J gene: TRBJ2-3
D gene: TRBD1
CDR3 length: 15
CDR3 protein: CASSRGQGSTDTQYF
CDR3 DNA: TGTGCCAGCAGCCGAGGACAGGGGAGCACAGATACGCAGTATTTT

clone size: many
V gene: TRBV5-1
J gene: TRBJ2-2
D gene: -
CDR3 length: 14
CDR3 protein: CASSFDGDTGELFF
CDR3 DNA: TGCGCCAGCAGCTTCGACGGGGACACCGGGGAGCTGTTTTTT

clone size: -
V gene: TRBV20-1
J gene: TRBJ2-7
D gene: TRBD1
CDR3 length: 14
CDR3 protein: CSASGTGNPYEQYF
CDR3 DNA: TGCAGTGCTAGTGGGACAGGGAACCCCTACGAGCAGTACTTC

clone size: -
V gene: TRBV5-1
J gene: TRBJ2-1
D gene: -
CDR3 length: 15
CDR3 protein: CASSFLEGGFDEQFF
CDR3 DNA: TGCGCCAGCAGCTTCCTCGAGGGTGGATTTGATGAGCAGTTCTTC

clone size: -
V gene: TRBV14
J gene: TRBJ2-7
D gene: TRBD1
CDR3 length: 18
CDR3 protein: CASSLTGQGRRSFYEQYF
CDR3 DNA: TGTGCCAGCAGCCTTACCGGACAGGGTCGAAGATCCTTCTACGAGCAGTACTTC

clone size: many
V gene: TRBV29-1
J gene: TRBJ1-2
D gene: -
CDR3 length: 14
CDR3 protein: CSVEDRGPTRGYTF
CDR3 DNA: TGCAGCGTTGAAGATAGAGGGCCCACAAGAGGCTACACCTTC

clone size: few
V gene: TRBV12-3/TRBV12-4
J gene: TRBJ1-2
D gene: -
CDR3 length: 11
CDR3 protein: CASSLGGQSPF
CDR3 DNA: TGTGCCAGCAGTTTGGGGGGACAATCCCCTTTC

clone size: -
V gene: TRBV20-1
J gene: TRBJ2-1
D gene: TRBD2
CDR3 length: 15
CDR3 protein: CSARIEGGPGNEQFF
CDR3 DNA: TGCAGTGCTAGAATTGAGGGAGGGCCCGGTAATGAGCAGTTCTTC

clone size: few
V gene: TRBV11-2
J gene: TRBJ1-1
D gene: -
CDR3 length: 13
CDR3 protein: CASSLDPRRGDVF
CDR3 DNA: TGTGCCAGCAGCTTAGACCCCCGCCGCGGAGATGTCTTT